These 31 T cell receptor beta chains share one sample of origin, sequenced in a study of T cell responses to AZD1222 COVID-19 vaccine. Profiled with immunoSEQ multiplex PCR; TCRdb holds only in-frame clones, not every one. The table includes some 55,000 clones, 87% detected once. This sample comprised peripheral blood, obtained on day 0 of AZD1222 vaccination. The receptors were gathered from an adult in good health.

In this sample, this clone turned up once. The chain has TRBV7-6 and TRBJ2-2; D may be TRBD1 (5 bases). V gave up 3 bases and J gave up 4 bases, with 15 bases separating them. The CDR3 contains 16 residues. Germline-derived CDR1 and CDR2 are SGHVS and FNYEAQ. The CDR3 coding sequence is TGTGCCAGCAGCTTGGCCCTGGGGCGTGGCACCGGGGAGCTGTTTTTT. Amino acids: CASSLALGRGTGELFF.

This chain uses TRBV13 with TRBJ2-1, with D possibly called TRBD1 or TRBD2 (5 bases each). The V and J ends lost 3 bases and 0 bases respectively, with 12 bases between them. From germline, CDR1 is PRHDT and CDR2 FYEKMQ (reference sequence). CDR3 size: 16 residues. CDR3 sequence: CASSLTPGRSYNEQFF. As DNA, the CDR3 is TGTGCCAGCAGCTTGACGCCGGGGCGCTCCTACAATGAGCAGTTCTTC.

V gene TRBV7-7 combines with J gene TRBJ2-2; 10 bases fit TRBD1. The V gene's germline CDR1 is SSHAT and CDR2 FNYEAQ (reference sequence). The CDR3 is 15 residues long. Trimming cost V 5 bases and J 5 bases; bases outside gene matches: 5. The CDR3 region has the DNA TGTGCCAGCAGCCGGGGACAGGGGTTGACCGGGGAGCTGTTTTTT. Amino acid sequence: CASSRGQGLTGELFF.

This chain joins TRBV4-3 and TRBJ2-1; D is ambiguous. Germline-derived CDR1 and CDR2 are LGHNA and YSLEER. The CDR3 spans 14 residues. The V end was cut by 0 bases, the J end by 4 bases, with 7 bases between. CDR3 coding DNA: TGCGCCAGCAGCCAAGACTTAGGATACAATGAGCAGTTCTTC. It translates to CASSQDLGYNEQFF.

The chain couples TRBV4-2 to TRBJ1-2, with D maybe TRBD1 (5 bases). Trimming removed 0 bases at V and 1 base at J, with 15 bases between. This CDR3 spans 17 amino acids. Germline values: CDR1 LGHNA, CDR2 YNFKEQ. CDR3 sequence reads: CASSQEGQGLFNYGYTF. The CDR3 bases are TGTGCCAGCAGCCAAGAGGGGCAGGGCCTCTTTAACTATGGCTACACCTTC.

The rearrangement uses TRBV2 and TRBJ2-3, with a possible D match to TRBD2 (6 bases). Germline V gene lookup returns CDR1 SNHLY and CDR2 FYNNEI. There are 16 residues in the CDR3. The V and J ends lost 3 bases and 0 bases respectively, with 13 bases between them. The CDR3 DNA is TGTGCCAGCAGTGAGGTCGGGACTCCCAGCACAGATACGCAGTATTTT. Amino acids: CASSEVGTPSTDTQYF.

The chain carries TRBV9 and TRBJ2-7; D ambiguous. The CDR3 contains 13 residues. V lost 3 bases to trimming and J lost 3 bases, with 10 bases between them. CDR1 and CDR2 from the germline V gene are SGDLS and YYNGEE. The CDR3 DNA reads TGTGCCAGCAGCGAGGGTCTGGGCTACGAGCAGTACTTC. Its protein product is CASSEGLGYEQYF.

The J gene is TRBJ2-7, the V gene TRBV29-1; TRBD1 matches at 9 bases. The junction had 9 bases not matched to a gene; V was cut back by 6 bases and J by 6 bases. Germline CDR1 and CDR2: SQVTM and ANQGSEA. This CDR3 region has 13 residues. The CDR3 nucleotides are TGCAGCGTCGCACCGGGACAGGGAGGCGAGCAGTACTTC. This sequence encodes CSVAPGQGGEQYF.

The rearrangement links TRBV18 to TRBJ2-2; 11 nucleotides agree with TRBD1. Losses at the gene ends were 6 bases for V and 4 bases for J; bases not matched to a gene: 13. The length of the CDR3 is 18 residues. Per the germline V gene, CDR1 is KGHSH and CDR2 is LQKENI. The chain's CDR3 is CASSTRRTGTGGTGELFF. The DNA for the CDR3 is TGTGCCAGCTCCACAAGGAGGACCGGGACAGGGGGCACCGGGGAGCTGTTTTTT.

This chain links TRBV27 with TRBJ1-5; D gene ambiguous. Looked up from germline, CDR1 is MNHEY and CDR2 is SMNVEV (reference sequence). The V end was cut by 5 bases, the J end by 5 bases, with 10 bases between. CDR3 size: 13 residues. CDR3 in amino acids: CASSINLDQPQHF. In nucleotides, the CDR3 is TGTGCCAGCAGTATCAACCTGGATCAGCCCCAGCATTTT.

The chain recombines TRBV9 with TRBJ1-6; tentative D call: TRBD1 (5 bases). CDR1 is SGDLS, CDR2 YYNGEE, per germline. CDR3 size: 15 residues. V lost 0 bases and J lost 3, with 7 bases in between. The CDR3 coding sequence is TGTGCCAGCAGCGTAGGAGACAGCTATAATTCACCCCTCCACTTT. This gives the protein CASSVGDSYNSPLHF.

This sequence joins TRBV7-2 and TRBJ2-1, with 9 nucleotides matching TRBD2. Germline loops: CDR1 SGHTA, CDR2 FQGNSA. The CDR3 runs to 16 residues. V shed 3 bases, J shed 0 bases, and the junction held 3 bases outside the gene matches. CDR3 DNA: TGTGCCAGCAGCTTCCTAGCGGGGAGCTCCTACAATGAGCAGTTCTTC. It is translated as CASSFLAGSSYNEQFF.

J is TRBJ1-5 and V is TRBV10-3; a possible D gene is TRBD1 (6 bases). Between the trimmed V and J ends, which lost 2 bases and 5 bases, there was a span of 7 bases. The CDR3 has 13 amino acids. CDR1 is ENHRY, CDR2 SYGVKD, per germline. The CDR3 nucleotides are TGTGCCATCAGTGAGGGGACATATCAGCCCCAGCATTTT. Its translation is CAISEGTYQPQHF.

The CDR3 sequence: CASSLYQGDGYTF. As DNA, the CDR3 is TGTGCCAGCAGCTTGTACCAGGGAGATGGCTACACCTTC. J is TRBJ1-2 and V is TRBV5-8; D may be TRBD1 (5 bases). Germline CDR1 reads SGHTS; CDR2 reads YDEGEE. The CDR3 is made up of 13 amino acids. The V end lost 1 base, the J end lost 6 bases, and 10 bases lay between the germline ends.

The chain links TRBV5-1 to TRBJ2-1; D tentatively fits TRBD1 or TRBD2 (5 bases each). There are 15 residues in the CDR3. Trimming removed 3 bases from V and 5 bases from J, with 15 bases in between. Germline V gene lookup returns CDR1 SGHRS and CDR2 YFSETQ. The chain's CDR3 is CASSWTGTKDNEQFF. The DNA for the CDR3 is TGCGCCAGCAGCTGGACCGGGACGAAGGACAATGAGCAGTTCTTC.

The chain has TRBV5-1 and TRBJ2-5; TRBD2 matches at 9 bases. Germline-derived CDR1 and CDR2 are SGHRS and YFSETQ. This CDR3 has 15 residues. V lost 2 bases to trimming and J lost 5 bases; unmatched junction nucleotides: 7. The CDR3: CASSLGGGARETQYF. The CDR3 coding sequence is TGCGCCAGCAGCTTAGGCGGGGGGGCCCGGGAGACCCAGTACTTC.

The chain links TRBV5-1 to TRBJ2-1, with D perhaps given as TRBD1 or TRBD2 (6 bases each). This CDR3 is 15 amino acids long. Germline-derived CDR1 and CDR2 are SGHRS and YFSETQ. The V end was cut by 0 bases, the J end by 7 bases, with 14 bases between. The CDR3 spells CASSLAARGGNEQFF. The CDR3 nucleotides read TGCGCCAGCAGCTTGGCGGCTAGAGGGGGGAATGAGCAGTTCTTC.

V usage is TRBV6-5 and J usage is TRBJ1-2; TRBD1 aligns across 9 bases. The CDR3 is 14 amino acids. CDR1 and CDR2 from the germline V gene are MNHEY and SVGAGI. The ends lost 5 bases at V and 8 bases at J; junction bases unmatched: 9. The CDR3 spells CASSPTGGARGYTF. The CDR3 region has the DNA TGTGCCAGCAGTCCTACAGGGGGCGCAAGGGGCTACACCTTC.

The CDR3 DNA is TGTGCCAGCAAGGGGACTAGCGGCACCGGGGAGCTGTTTTTT. Translating gives CASKGTSGTGELFF. The rearrangement joins TRBV28 to TRBJ2-2; 11 bases map to TRBD2. V lost 7 bases, J lost 4 bases, and 2 bases stayed unmatched. This CDR3 has 14 amino acids. The germline V gene has CDR1 MDHEN and CDR2 SYDVKM.

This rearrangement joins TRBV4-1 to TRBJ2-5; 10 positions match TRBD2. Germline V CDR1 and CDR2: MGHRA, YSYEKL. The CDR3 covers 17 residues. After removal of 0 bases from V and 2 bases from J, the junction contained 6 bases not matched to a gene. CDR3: CASSQDLWTSGQETQYF. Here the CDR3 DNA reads TGCGCCAGCAGCCAAGATCTCTGGACTAGCGGACAAGAGACCCAGTACTTC.

The CDR3 coding sequence is TGCAGCGCCGGGATAACTGGGCAGCCCCAGCATTTT. Translation gives CSAGITGQPQHF. The genes are TRBV29-1 and TRBJ1-5; no reliable D call. This CDR3 is 12 amino acids long. V gave up 7 bases and J gave up 7 bases, with 14 bases separating them. Germline CDR1 reads SQVTM; CDR2 reads ANQGSEA.

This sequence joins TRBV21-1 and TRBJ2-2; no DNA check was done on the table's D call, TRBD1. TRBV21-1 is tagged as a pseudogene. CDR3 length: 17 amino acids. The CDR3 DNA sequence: TGTGCCAGCAGCCCCTTAGGGCAGGGCGGGAACACCGGGGAGCTGTTTTTT. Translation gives CASSPLGQGGNTGELFF.

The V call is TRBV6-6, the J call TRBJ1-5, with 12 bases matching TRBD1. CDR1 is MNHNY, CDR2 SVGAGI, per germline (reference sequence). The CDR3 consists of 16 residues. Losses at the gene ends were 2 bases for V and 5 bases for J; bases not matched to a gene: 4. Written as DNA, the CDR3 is TGTGCCAGCAGTTACCCGGGACAGGGGGCGCATCAGCCCCAGCATTTT. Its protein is CASSYPGQGAHQPQHF.

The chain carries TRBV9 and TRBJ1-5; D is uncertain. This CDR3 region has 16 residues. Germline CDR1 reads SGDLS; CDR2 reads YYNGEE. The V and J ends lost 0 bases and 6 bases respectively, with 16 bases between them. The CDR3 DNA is TGTGCCAGCAGCGTAGGGTCCGGCTTGGAGGGTCAGCCCCAGCATTTT. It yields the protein CASSVGSGLEGQPQHF.

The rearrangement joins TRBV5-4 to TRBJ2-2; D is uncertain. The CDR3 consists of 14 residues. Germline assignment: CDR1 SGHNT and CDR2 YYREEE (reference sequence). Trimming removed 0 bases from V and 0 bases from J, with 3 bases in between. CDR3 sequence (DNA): TGTGCCAGCAGCTTGGGCCCGAACACCGGGGAGCTGTTTTTT. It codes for CASSLGPNTGELFF.

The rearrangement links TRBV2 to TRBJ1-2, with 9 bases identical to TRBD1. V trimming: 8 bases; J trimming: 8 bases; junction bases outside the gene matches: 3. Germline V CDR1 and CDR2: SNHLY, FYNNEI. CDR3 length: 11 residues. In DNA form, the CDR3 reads TGTGCCAGCGGGACAGGGATAGGCTACACCTTC. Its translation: CASGTGIGYTF.

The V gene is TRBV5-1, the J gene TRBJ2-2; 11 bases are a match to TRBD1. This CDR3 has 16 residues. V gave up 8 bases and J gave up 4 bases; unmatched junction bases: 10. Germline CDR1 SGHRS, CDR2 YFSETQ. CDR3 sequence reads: CASKSPGQGGTGELFF. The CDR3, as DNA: TGCGCCAGTAAATCCCCGGGACAGGGGGGCACCGGGGAGCTGTTTTTT.

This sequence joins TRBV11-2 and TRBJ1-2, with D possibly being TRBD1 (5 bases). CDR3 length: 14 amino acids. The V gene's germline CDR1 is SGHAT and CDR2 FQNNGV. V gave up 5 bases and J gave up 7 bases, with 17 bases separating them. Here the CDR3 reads CASSHGTTGGGYTF. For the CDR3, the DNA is TGTGCCAGCAGCCATGGGACCACGGGGGGTGGCTACACCTTC.

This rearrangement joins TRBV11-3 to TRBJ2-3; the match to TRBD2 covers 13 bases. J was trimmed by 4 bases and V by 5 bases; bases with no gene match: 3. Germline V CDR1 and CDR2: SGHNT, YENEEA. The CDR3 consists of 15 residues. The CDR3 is CASSLTSGGADTQYF. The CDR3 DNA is TGTGCCAGCAGCCTAACTAGCGGGGGGGCAGATACGCAGTATTTT.

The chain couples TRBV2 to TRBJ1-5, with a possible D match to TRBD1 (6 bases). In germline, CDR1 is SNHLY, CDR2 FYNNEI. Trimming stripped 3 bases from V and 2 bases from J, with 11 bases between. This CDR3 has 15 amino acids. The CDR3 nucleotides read TGTGCCAGCAGTGATCATTCAGGGGGCAATCAGCCCCAGCATTTT. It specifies CASSDHSGGNQPQHF.

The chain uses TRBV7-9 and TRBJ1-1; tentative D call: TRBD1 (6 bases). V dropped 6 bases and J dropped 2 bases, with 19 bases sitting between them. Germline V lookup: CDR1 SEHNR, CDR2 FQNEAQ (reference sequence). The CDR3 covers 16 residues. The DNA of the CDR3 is TGTGCCAGCAGTTATAGCCTAACGGACAGTAACACTGAAGCTTTCTTT. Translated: CASSYSLTDSNTEAFF.